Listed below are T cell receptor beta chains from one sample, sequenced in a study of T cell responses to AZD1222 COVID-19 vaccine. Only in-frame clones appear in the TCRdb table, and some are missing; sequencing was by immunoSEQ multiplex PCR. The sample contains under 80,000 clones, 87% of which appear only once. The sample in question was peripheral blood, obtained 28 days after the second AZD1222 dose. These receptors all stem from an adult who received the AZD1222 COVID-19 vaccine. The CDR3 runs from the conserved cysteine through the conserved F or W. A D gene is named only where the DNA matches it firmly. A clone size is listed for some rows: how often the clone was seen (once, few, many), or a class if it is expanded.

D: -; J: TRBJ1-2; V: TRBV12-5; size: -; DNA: TGTGCTAGTGGTTTGGAGGGTTTCGGTGGCTACACCTTC; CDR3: CASGLEGFGGYTF
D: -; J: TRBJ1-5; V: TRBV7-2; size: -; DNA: TGTGCCAGCAGCTTAGTACAGGATCGGAATCAGCCCCAGCATTTT; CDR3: CASSLVQDRNQPQHF
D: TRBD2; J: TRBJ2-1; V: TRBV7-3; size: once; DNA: TGTGCCAGCAGCCCTGGGACTAGCGGATACGAGCAGTTCTTC; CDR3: CASSPGTSGYEQFF
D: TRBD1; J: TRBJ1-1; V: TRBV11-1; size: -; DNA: TGTGCCAGCAGCGTTACAGGGGGCATGAACACTGAAGCTTTCTTT; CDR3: CASSVTGGMNTEAFF
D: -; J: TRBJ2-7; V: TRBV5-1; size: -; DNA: TGCGCCAGCAGCTCCTCGGATCCCCGCGAGCAGTACTTC; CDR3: CASSSSDPREQYF
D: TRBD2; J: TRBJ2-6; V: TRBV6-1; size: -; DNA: TGTGCCAGCAGTGAAGGGGAGGGACGTGGGGCCAACGTCCTGACTTTC; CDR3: CASSEGEGRGANVLTF
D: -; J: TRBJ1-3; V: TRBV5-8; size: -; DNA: TGTGCCAGCAGCTTGGCCGGTCACACCATATATTTT; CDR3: CASSLAGHTIYF
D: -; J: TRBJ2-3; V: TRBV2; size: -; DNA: TGTGCCAGCCGACCCCAGGGGCTGAGCACAGATACGCAGTATTTT; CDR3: CASRPQGLSTDTQYF
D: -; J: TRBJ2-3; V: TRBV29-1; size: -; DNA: TGCAGCGTTGTACCGGCAGGGCCCACAGATACGCAGTATTTT; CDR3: CSVVPAGPTDTQYF
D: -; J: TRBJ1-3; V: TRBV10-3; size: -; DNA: TGTGCCACCCAGCGGACGGCCTCTTTGGGAAACACCATATATTTT; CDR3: CATQRTASLGNTIYF
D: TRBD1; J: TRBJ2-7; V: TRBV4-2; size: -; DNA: TGTGCCAGCAGCCGAGACAGGGTGGGCTCCTACGAGCAGTACTTC; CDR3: CASSRDRVGSYEQYF
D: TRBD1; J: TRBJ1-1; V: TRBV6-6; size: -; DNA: TGTGCAAGCAGCCCGGACAGGGGGGCTGAAGCTTTCTTT; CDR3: CASSPDRGAEAFF
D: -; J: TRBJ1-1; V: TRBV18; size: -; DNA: TGTGCCAGCTCCCCCGGGGCCCGGGCCACTGAAGCTTTCTTT; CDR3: CASSPGARATEAFF
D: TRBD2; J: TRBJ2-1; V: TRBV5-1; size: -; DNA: TGCGCCAGCAGCCGGAATCTAGCGGGAGGGGCCTACAATGAGCAGTTCTTC; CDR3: CASSRNLAGGAYNEQFF
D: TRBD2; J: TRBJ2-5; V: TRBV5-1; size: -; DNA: TGCGCCAGCAGCTTGAGTGGGAGGGCAGAGACCCAGTACTTC; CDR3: CASSLSGRAETQYF
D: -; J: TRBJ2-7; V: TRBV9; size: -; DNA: TGTGCCAGCAGCGTAACCGGAAGGGAGCAGTACTTC; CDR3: CASSVTGREQYF
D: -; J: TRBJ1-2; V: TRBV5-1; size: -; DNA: TGCGCCAGCAGCTTGTCCGGACAGAGCCCCTATGGCTACACCTTC; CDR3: CASSLSGQSPYGYTF
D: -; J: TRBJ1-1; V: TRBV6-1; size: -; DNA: TGTGCCAGCAGTGATAAGGGAATGGGCACTGAAGCTTTCTTT; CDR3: CASSDKGMGTEAFF
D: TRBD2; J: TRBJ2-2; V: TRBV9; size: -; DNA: TGTGCCAGCAGCGTAGACCCGGGACTAGCGGGAGGGGTGAACACCGGGGAGCTGTTTTTT; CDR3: CASSVDPGLAGGVNTGELFF
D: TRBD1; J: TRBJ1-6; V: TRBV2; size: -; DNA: TGTGCCAGCGTGGGACAGCCTAATTCACCCCTCCACTTT; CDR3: CASVGQPNSPLHF
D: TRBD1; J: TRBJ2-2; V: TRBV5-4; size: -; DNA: TGTGCCAGCAGCTTGCTGACAGGGGGCACCGGGGAGCTGTTTTTT; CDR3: CASSLLTGGTGELFF